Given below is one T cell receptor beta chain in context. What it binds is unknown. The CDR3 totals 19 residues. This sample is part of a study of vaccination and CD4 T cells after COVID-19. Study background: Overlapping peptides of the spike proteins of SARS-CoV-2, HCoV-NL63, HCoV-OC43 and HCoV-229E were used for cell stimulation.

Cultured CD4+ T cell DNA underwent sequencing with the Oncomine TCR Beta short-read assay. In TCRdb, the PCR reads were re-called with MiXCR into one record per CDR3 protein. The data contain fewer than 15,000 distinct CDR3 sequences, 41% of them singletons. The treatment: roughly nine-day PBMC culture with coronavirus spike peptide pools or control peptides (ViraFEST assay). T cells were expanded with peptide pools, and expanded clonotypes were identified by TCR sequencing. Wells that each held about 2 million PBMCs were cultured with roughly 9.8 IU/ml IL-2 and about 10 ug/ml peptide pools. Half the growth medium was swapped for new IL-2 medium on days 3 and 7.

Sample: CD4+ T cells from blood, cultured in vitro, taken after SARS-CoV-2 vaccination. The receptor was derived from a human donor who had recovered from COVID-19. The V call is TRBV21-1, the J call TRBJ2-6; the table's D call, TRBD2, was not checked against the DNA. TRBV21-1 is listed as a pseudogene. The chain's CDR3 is CASSHVEGTGFGGANVLTF. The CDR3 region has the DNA TGTGCCAGCAGCCACGTCGAGGGAACGGGGTTTGGTGGGGCCAACGTCCTGACTTTC.